This is a list of T cell receptor beta chains from one sample in a study of T-cell reconstitution after alpha-beta-depleted transplantation in children. TCRdb re-analysed the PCR reads in MiXCR, keeping a single row per CDR3 protein. The repertoire holds roughly 490,000 distinct CDR3 sequences, with over 10% as singletons. Source: PBMCs, mostly from graft donor cells, taken 180 days after TCRalphabeta/CD19-depleted stem cell transplant. These receptors all come from a female patient between 2 and 15 years old who had a stem cell transplant for aplastic anemia, so the T cells may come from the graft donor. The CDR3 runs from the conserved cysteine through the conserved F or W.

V	J	CDR3
TRBV29-1	TRBJ2-7	CSVGEGRDYEQYF
TRBV20-1	TRBJ2-6	CSARFSGANVLTF
TRBV30	TRBJ2-7	CACFRTGIMDEQYF
TRBV7-2	TRBJ1-4	CASSRDRGGEKLFF
TRBV7-3	TRBJ2-3	CASSLTRLAGAPDTQYF
TRBV24-1	TRBJ1-2	CATSDSTWSGTNGYTF
TRBV7-8	TRBJ1-6	CASSIGQAHNSPLHF
TRBV5-6	TRBJ2-3	CASSLGTSGVFTDTQYF
TRBV7-2	TRBJ2-7	CASSTSGPSGRYEQYF
TRBV7-9	TRBJ1-5	CASSGGRTNQPQHF
TRBV12-3/TRBV12-4	TRBJ1-2	CASTSQGQPNYGYTF
TRBV28	TRBJ2-1	CASQLSRALKRDEQFF
TRBV12-3/TRBV12-4	TRBJ2-1	CASRLAANNEQFF
TRBV5-5	TRBJ2-3	CASSLRDRLLGTDTQYF
TRBV6-1	TRBJ1-1	CASRSVLGLKNTEAFF
TRBV5-6	TRBJ2-2	CASSLYGQGKSYTGELFF
TRBV5-1	TRBJ2-1	CASSPGLAGGFSYNEQFF
TRBV7-3	TRBJ2-2	CASGGQLTGELFF
TRBV28	TRBJ2-7	CASSFPLAGATYEQYF
TRBV10-3	TRBJ2-1	CAIKEAAYNEQFF
TRBV19	TRBJ1-5	CASSPGTSLYSNQPQHF
TRBV7-6	TRBJ2-1	CASSFRLAGGNEQFF
TRBV7-6	TRBJ1-3	CASSLAKSGGSGNTIYF
TRBV12-3/TRBV12-4	TRBJ1-2	CASSFRPDSYGYTF
TRBV19	TRBJ1-2	CASSIWLQGRYGYTF
TRBV5-1	TRBJ2-7	CASSLEASGYYEQYF
TRBV27	TRBJ2-4	CASRGVGIQYF
TRBV29-1	TRBJ1-2	CSVVGGNYGYTF
TRBV7-9	TRBJ1-5	CASSPAQGLYSNQPQHF
TRBV5-6	TRBJ2-1	CASSHLDRTYNEQFF
TRBV12-3/TRBV12-4	TRBJ2-1	CASSPEDYNEQFF
TRBV20-1	TRBJ1-1	CSATPDTEAFF
TRBV11-3	TRBJ2-1	CASSLDRRGSSYNEQFF
TRBV5-6	TRBJ1-1	CASSLRGRQAFF
TRBV4-3	TRBJ2-5	CASSQDAGWLGTQYF
TRBV15	TRBJ2-7	CATSRGDQLEQYF
TRBV29-1	TRBJ1-2	CSVEDRAARGGPYYGYTF
TRBV7-3	TRBJ2-6	CASSYSGTYSSGANVLTF
TRBV15	TRBJ2-1	CATSRVLHSSSYNEQFF
TRBV7-9	TRBJ2-2	CASSLPGTDIGTGELFF
TRBV4-2	TRBJ2-4	CASSRRAKNIQYF
TRBV18	TRBJ1-2	CASSPRETGSRGYTF
TRBV4-3	TRBJ2-7	CASSAAGTGDFEQYF
TRBV12-3/TRBV12-4	TRBJ2-4	CASSLKGGELAKNIQYF
TRBV6-5	TRBJ2-1	CASSYAAGGPNEQFF
TRBV24-1	TRBJ2-3	CATGAGSTDTQYF
TRBV20-1	TRBJ2-7	CSVSGQGAPPPNYEQYF
TRBV11-2	TRBJ2-7	CASSPPLAGGLNSYEQYF
TRBV11-2	TRBJ2-7	CASSFGQTYYEQYF
TRBV3-1	TRBJ2-3	CASSAHTGPDTQYF
TRBV5-6	TRBJ2-7	CASSSSRDRGAPEQYF
TRBV12-3/TRBV12-4	TRBJ1-2	CASSLYRTGIGYTF
TRBV28	TRBJ2-1	CASRGTSGRFYEQFF
TRBV20-1	TRBJ2-7	CSVWRGAYEQYF